The 18 T cell receptor beta chains listed next were all sequenced from one sample in a study of T cells in women clearing cervical HPV infection (dated 2018 in TCRdb). The method was the immunoSEQ multiplex PCR assay. TCRdb re-hosts the immuneACCESS table, in-frame sequences only. Its copies lack some clones; in the studies checked, an unresolved V gene accounts for under half of them, and the cause for the rest is not known. The sample's table covers about 35,000 clones. Around 1.6% of the sample belongs to the ten largest clones. Sample: blood buffy coat. These receptor sequences come from a woman aged 18 to 75 with a cervical HPV16 infection that either progressed to CIN3+ or cleared (not recorded which).

CDR3 bases read: TGCGCCAGCAGCCCTAGTGTAGAGACC. Its protein product is CASSPSVET. The whole CDR3 sequence reads CASSPSVETQYF. The rearrangement uses TRBV5-1 and TRBJ2-5, with D unresolved. The read halts 3 residues ahead of the CDR3 end, with the missing end drawn from the germline J gene. Germline CDR1 is SGHRS and CDR2 is YFSETQ. The CDR3 length is 12 residues. The ends were cut back, 4 bases at V and 4 bases at J, with 8 bases in the middle. Filled out from reference TRBV5-1 and TRBJ2-5, the complete variable domain reads KAGVTQTPRYLIKTRGQQVTLSCSPISGHRSVSWYQQTPGQGLQFLFEYFSETQRNKGNFPGRFSGRQFSNSRSEMNVSTLELGDSALYLCASSPSVETQYFGPGTRLLVL.

In the case of this clone: Coverage ceases 3 residues before the CDR3 finishes, and the germline J gene fills in the end. This chain links TRBV5-1 with TRBJ2-3; no clear D gene. CDR1 SGHRS and CDR2 YFSETQ come from the germline V gene. CDR3 length: 15 amino acids. CDR3: CASSLEPGRNQPQYF. The part of the CDR3 DNA that was read is TGCGCCAGCAGCTTGGAACCAGGCCGCAATCAGCCG.

Concerning this clone: At one end, the junction sequence differs from germline, possibly due to a read error. The read comes to an end 3 residues before the CDR3 does, leaving the germline J gene to fill in the end. Additional DNA sequences in this sample encode the identical CDR3. The V call is TRBV7-3, the J call TRBJ1-3; D gene ambiguous. This CDR3 spans 13 amino acids. In germline, CDR1 is SGHTA, CDR2 FQGTGA. The sequenced part of the CDR3 DNA is TGTGCCAGCAGCTTGGTTAGCGGAAACACT. Amino acid sequence: CASSLVSGNT. The entire CDR3 is CASSLVSGNTIYF.

About this clone itself: The CDR3 end lies 3 residues beyond the end of the read and is filled in from the germline J gene. The gene calls are TRBV20-1 and TRBJ1-1; D remains ambiguous. Between the trimmed V and J ends, which lost 0 bases and 1 base, there was a span of 15 bases. CDR3 length: 16 amino acids. The germline V gene has CDR1 DFQATT and CDR2 SNEGSKA (reference sequence). CDR3 region: CSARDTVGSANTEAFF. The CDR3 DNA, read in part, is TGCAGTGCTAGAGATACGGTCGGGTCAGCGAACACTGAA.

Note on this clone: Read sequence stops 3 residues before the CDR3 end, and the germline J gene provides the missing end. This chain joins TRBV7-9 and TRBJ1-2, with TRBD1 as a possible D gene (5 bases). CDR1 and CDR2 (germline): SEHNR, FQNEAQ (reference sequence). The CDR3 consists of 14 residues. Here the CDR3 reads CASSPGLARYDYTF. The part of the CDR3 DNA that was read is TGTGCCAGCAGCCCGGGACTAGCACGCTACGAC.

Remarks on this clone: The read stops 3 residues short of the end of the CDR3; the missing end is completed from the germline J gene. The rearrangement uses TRBV19 and TRBJ2-5; TRBD2 matches at 14 bases. Germline CDR1 and CDR2: LNHDA and SQIVND (reference sequence). V gave up 3 bases and J gave up 5 bases; unmatched junction bases: 2. This CDR3 spans 15 amino acids. CDR3 DNA (partial): TGTGCCAGTAGTATCGGGACTAGCGGGAGTGAGACC. It specifies CASSIGTSGSET. The full CDR3 reads CASSIGTSGSETQYF.

A word on this clone: The read finishes 3 residues shy of the CDR3 end, and the germline J gene is used to complete it. The chain has TRBV20-1 and TRBJ1-4, with TRBD1 matching over 7 bases. CDR1 DFQATT and CDR2 SNEGSKA come from the germline V gene (reference sequence). The V gene end was trimmed by 1 base and the J gene end by 8 bases; junction bases not matched to a gene: 4. CDR3 size: 13 residues. CDR3 residues: CSARGQGNEKLFF. The sequenced part of the CDR3 DNA is TGCAGTGCTAGAGGACAGGGAAACGAAAAA.

To note about this clone: The CDR3 extends 3 residues past the end of the read, so its final part is completed from the germline J gene. The V gene is TRBV2, the J gene TRBJ1-2; no clear D. The CDR3 loop spans 14 amino acids. Per germline, CDR1 SNHLY and CDR2 FYNNEI. The sequenced CDR3 bases are TGTGCCAGCAGTGAAGGGTATCGATCCTACGAC. It yields the protein CASSEGYRSYD. The CDR3, in full, reads CASSEGYRSYDYTF.

On this clone: The CDR3 goes on 3 residues after the read ends, and that part is filled in from the germline J gene. The chain combines TRBV20-1 with TRBJ2-5; TRBD1 might be the D (7 bases). The germline gives CDR1 DFQATT, CDR2 SNEGSKA (reference sequence). This CDR3 has 17 residues. The germline V and J ends were trimmed by 1 base and 7 bases, with 25 bases remaining between them. The sequenced part of the CDR3 DNA is TGCAGTGCTAGAGGGGCAGGGGGGCGCAAGGGGGCAGGGACC. It specifies CSARGAGGRKGAGT. The full CDR3 reads CSARGAGGRKGAGTQYF.

Details on this clone: The read ends 3 residues early relative to the CDR3; the germline J gene fills the gap. The chain is built from TRBV7-2 and TRBJ2-3, with a weak D call TRBD1 (6 bases). Germline V gene lookup returns CDR1 SGHTA and CDR2 FQGNSA. The CDR3 is made up of 13 amino acids. The CDR3 spells CASSLGAGETQYF. CDR3 bases read: TGTGCCAGCAGCTTAGGGGCAGGGGAGACG. Using reference TRBV7-2 and TRBJ2-3 for the parts outside the CDR3, the full variable domain is GAGVSQSPSNKVTEKGKDVELRCDPISGHTALYWYRQSLGQGLEFLIYFQGNSAPDKSGLPSDRFSAERTGGSVSTLTIQRTQQEDSAVYLCASSLGAGETQYFGPGTRLTVL.

A remark on this clone: The read ends 3 residues shy of where the CDR3 ends; the end is completed using the germline J gene. V gene TRBV7-3 combines with J gene TRBJ1-2; D is ambiguous. In germline, CDR1 is SGHTA, CDR2 FQGTGA. This CDR3 region has 15 residues. Deletions cut 5 bases from V and 4 bases from J, with 17 bases between. Here the CDR3 reads CASSDRGRLSYGYTF. The sequenced part of the CDR3 DNA is TGTGCCAGCAGCGATCGCGGGAGGTTAAGCTATGGC.

With respect to this clone: The read is 3 residues too short to cover the CDR3 end, so that end is filled in from the germline J gene. The identical CDR3 is also encoded by other nucleotide sequences in the sample. The chain combines TRBV9 with TRBJ1-6, with 9 bases aligning to TRBD1. Germline CDR1 reads SGDLS; CDR2 reads YYNGEE. This CDR3 comprises 14 residues. The V and J ends lost 2 bases and 7 bases, in that order; junction bases with no gene match: 1. Partial CDR3 DNA: TGTGCCAGCAGCGTGGGGACAGGGAATTCACCC. Amino acid sequence: CASSVGTGNSP. The entire CDR3 is CASSVGTGNSPLHF.

With regard to this clone: Read sequence stops 3 residues before the CDR3 end, and the germline J gene provides the missing end. The V call is TRBV20-1, the J call TRBJ2-5; D is uncertain. Germline V gene sequence: CDR1 DFQATT, CDR2 SNEGSKA (reference sequence). The V and J ends lost 3 bases and 1 base respectively, with 3 bases between them. The CDR3 loop spans 11 amino acids. Here the CDR3 reads CSASGQETQYF. The CDR3 bases that were read are TGCAGTGCTAGCGGCCAAGAGACC.

Turning to this clone: The junction does not match germline at one end; this may be a read error. Coverage ceases 3 residues before the CDR3 finishes, and the germline J gene fills in the end. This same CDR3 is encoded by further DNA sequences in the sample. The chain joins TRBV2 to TRBJ1-3; tentative D call: TRBD1 (5 bases). Germline V CDR1 and CDR2: SNHLY, FYNNEI. There are 16 residues in the CDR3. This CDR3 reads CASSARSRVPGNTIYF. Incomplete CDR3 DNA: TGTGCCAGCAGTGCCAGGTCCAGGGTTCCTGGAAACACA.

The covered CDR3 bases are TGCAGCGTTGACCCACAGGGTGGCGGGGAG. It codes for CSVDPQGGGE. The whole CDR3 sequence is CSVDPQGGGELFF. J is TRBJ2-2 and V is TRBV29-1; D is possibly TRBD1 (6 bases). The sequenced fragment ends 3 residues before the CDR3 boundary, so the rest is inferred from the germline J gene. This CDR3 has 13 amino acids. V was shortened by 3 bases and J by 7 bases, with 12 bases between the two germline ends. CDR1 is SQVTM and CDR2 is ANQGSEA in the germline V gene.

With respect to this clone: The CDR3 is cut off 3 residues early in the read; its end comes from the germline J gene. The chain links TRBV19 to TRBJ1-1; 9 bases are a match to TRBD1. This CDR3 region has 13 residues. J was trimmed by 6 bases and V by 6 bases; bases with no gene match: 5. The germline CDR1 and CDR2 sequences are LNHDA and SQIVND (reference sequence). CDR3 protein: CASSQTGGPEAFF. The covered CDR3 bases are TGTGCCAGTAGCCAAACAGGGGGCCCTGAA.

About this clone: The read terminates 3 residues before the CDR3 end, so the remaining end is supplied by the germline J gene. V is TRBV28 and J is TRBJ2-7, with D maybe TRBD2 (5 bases). The CDR3 runs 12 residues. CDR1 is MDHEN, CDR2 SYDVKM, per germline. The V end was cut by 5 bases, the J end by 4 bases, with 9 bases between. CDR3 DNA, as far as it was read: TGTGCCAGCAGTCTTACTAGATACGAG. The encoded protein is CASSLTRYE. The full CDR3 sequence reads CASSLTRYEQYF. The full variable domain, with the rest looked up from reference TRBV28 and TRBJ2-7, is DVKVTQSSRYLVKRTGEKVFLECVQDMDHENMFWYRQDPGLGLRLIYFSYDVKMKEKGDIPEGYSVSREKKERFSLILESASTNQTSMYLCASSLTRYEQYFGPGTRLTVT.

About this clone itself: From the germline J gene comes the end of the CDR3, since the read stops 3 residues before it. The rearrangement uses TRBV20-1 and TRBJ1-4, with D unresolved. CDR1 is DFQATT and CDR2 is SNEGSKA in the germline V gene (reference sequence). This CDR3 has 11 residues. V gave up 4 bases and J gave up 8 bases, with 8 bases separating them. This CDR3 is CSAKVGEKLFF. The part of the CDR3 DNA that was read is TGCAGTGCTAAGGTTGGCGAAAAA.